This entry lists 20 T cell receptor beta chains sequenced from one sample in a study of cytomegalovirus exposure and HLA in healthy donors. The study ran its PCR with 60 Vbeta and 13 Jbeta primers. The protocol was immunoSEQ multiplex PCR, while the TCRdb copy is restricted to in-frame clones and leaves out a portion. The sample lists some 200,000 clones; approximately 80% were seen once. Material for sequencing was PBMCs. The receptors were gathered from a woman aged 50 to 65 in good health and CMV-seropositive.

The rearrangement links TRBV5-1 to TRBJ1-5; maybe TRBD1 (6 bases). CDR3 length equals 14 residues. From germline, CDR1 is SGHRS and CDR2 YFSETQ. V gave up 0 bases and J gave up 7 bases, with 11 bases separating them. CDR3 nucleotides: TGCGCCAGCAGCTTGGAGGGGGGGACACAGCCCCAGCATTTT. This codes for CASSLEGGTQPQHF.

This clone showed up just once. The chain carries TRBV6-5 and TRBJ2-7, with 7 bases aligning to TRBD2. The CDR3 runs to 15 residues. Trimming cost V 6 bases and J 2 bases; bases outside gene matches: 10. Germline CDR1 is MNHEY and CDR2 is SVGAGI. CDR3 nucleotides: TGTGCCAGCAGCTTCACTACCGGACTAGCCTACGAGCAGTACTTC. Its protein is CASSFTTGLAYEQYF.

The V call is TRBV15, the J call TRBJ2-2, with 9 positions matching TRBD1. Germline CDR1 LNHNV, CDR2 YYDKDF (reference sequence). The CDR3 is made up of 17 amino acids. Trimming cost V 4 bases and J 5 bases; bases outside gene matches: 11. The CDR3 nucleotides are TGTGCCACCAGCATGTCGGGACAGGGTTTTTTAACCGGGGAGCTGTTTTTT. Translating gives CATSMSGQGFLTGELFF.

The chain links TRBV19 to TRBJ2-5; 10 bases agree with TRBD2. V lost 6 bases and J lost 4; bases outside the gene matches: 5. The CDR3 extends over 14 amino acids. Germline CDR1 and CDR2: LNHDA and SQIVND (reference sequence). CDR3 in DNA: TGTGCCAGTAGAGAGCGGGGGGGAGGAGAGACCCAGTACTTC. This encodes CASRERGGGETQYF.

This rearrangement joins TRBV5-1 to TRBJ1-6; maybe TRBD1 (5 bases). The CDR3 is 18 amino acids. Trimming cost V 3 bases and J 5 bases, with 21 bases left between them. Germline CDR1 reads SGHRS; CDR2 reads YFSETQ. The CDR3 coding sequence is TGCGCCAGCAGCTCAATCGGGCCAGGGCCAGATCATAATTCACCCCTCCACTTT. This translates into CASSSIGPGPDHNSPLHF.

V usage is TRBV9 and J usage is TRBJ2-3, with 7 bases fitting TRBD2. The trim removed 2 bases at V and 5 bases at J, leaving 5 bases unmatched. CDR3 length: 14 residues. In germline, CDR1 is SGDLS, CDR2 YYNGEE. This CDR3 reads CASSVTSRIDTQYF. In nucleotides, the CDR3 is TGTGCCAGCAGCGTGACTAGCAGGATAGATACGCAGTATTTT.

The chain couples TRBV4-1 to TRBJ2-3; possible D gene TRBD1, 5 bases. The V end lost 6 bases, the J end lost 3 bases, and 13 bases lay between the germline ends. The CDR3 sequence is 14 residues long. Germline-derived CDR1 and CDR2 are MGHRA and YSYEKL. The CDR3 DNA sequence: TGCGCCAGCAGATTCAGGGTGGGGACAGATACGCAGTATTTT. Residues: CASRFRVGTDTQYF.

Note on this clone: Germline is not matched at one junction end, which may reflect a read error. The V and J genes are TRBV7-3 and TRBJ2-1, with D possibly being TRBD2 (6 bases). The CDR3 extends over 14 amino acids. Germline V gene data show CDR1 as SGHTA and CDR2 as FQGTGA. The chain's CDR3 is CASSLTGTYDEQFF. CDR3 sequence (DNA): TGTGCCAGCAGCCTAACCGGGACTTACGATGAGCAGTTCTTC.

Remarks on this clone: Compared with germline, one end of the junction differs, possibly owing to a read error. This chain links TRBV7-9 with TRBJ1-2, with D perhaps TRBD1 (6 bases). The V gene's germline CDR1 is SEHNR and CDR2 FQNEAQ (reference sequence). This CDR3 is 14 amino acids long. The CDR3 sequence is CSSSLDVDSYGYTF. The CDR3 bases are TGTTCCAGCAGCTTAGATGTGGACAGCTATGGCTACACCTTC.

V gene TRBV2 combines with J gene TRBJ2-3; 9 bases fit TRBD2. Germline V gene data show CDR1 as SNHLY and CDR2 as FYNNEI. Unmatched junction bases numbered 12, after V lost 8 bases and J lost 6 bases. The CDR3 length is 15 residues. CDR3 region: CASSLLLAGMDTQYF. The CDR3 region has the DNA TGTGCCAGCTCCCTTTTGCTAGCGGGGATGGATACGCAGTATTTT.

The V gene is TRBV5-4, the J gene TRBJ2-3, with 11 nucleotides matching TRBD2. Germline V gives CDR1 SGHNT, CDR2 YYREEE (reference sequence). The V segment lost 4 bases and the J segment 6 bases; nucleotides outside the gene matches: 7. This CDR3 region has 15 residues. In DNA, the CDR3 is TGTGCCAGCAGCAACCTAGCGGGGGGTGGTGATACGCAGTATTTT. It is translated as CASSNLAGGGDTQYF. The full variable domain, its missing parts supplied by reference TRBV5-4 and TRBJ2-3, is ETGVTQSPTHLIKTRGQQVTLRCSSQSGHNTVSWYQQALGQGPQFIFQYYREEENGRGNFPPRFSGLQFPNYSSELNVNALELDDSALYLCASSNLAGGGDTQYFGPGTRLTVL.

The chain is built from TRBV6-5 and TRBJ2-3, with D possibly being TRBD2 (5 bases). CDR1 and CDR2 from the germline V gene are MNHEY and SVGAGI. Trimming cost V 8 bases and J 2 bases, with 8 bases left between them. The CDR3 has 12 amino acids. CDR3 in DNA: TGTGCCAGCGCTCGGGACACAGATACGCAGTATTTT. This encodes CASARDTDTQYF.

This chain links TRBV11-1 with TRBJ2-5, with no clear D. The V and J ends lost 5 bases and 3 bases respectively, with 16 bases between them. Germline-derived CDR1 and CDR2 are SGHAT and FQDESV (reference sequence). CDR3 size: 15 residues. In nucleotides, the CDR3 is TGTGCCAGCAGCCCCGGGTCCCCGCGAGAAGAGACCCAGTACTTC. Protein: CASSPGSPREETQYF. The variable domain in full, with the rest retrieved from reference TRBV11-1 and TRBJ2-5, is EAEVAQSPRYKITEKSQAVAFWCDPISGHATLYWYRQILGQGPELLVQFQDESVVDDSQLPKDRFSAERLKGVDSTLKIQPAELGDSAMYLCASSPGSPREETQYFGPGTRLLVL.

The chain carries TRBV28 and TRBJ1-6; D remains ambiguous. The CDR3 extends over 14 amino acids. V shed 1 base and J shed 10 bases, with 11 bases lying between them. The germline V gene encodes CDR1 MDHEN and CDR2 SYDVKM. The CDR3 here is CASSLSKRGSPLHF. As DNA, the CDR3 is TGTGCCAGCAGTTTATCTAAACGAGGATCACCCCTCCACTTT.

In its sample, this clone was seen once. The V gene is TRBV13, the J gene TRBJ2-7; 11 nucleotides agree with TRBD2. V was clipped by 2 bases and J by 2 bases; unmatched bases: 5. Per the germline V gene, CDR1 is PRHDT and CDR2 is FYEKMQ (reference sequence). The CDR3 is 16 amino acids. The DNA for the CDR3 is TGTGCCAGCAGCTTATCGTCTAGCGGGGGGACCTACGAGCAGTACTTC. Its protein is CASSLSSSGGTYEQYF.

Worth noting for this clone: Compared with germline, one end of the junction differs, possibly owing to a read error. For the CDR3, the DNA is TGTGCCGGCAGTCTTATACGTAGGGGCGGGGGTTCACCCCTCCACTTT. Translating it yields CAGSLIRRGGGSPLHF. V and J are TRBV28 and TRBJ1-6, with D perhaps TRBD1 (5 bases). The CDR3 has 16 residues. Germline-derived CDR1 and CDR2 are MDHEN and SYDVKM.

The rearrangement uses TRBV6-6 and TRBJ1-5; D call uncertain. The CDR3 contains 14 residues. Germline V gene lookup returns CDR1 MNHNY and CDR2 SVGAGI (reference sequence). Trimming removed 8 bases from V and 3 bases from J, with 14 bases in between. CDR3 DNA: TGTGCCAGCGGAAAGGAGGAGGTCAATCAGCCCCAGCATTTT. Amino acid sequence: CASGKEEVNQPQHF.

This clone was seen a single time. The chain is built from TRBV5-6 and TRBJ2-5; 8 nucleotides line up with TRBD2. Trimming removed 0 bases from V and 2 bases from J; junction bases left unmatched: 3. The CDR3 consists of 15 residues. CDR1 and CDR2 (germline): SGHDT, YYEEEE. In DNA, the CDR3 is TGTGCCAGCAGCTTGGCGGGGGGGCCTCAAGAGACCCAGTACTTC. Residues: CASSLAGGPQETQYF.

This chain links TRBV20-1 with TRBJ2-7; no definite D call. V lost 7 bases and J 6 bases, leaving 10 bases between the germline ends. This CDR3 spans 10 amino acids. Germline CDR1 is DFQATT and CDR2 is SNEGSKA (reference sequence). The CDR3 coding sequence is TGCAGTGGAGGAGAAATCGAGCAGTACTTC. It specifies CSGGEIEQYF.

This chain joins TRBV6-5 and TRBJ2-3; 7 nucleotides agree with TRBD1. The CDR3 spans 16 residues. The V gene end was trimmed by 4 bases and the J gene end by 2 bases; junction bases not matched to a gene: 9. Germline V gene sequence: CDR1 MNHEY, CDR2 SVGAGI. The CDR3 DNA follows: TGTGCCAGCAGTTTTAGCCGGGACAGACCCACAGATACGCAGTATTTT. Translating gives CASSFSRDRPTDTQYF.